This note documents a single T cell receptor beta chain sequence. The sample belongs to a study of control samples from healthy donors and cancer patients. TCRdb's copy holds only in-frame clones and misses some; the assay was immunoSEQ multiplex PCR. In the table there are 150,000 to 200,000 clones, approximately 94% of which are singletons. This CDR3 is 15 amino acids long. The germline V gene encodes CDR1 KGHDR and CDR2 SFDVKD. Trimming removed 4 bases at V and 3 bases at J, with 12 bases between. V and J are TRBV24-1 and TRBJ1-5; D unresolved. The source of this sequence is a man aged 30 to 39 in good health. Sequencing was performed on blood. CDR3 sequence reads: CATSDSGVPNQPQHF. The CDR3 coding sequence is TGTGCCACCAGTGACTCTGGAGTACCCAATCAGCCCCAGCATTTT.